A single sample is the source of the 16 T cell receptor beta chains below, sequenced in a study of T-cell reconstitution after alpha-beta-depleted transplantation in children. Unique molecular identifiers featured in how the TCRbeta library was prepared. TCRdb re-derived calls from the PCR reads in MiXCR, one entry per CDR3 protein. The data contain around 800,000 distinct CDR3 sequences, 15% to 20% of them singletons. The sequences come from PBMCs, mostly from graft donor cells, collected 360 days after TCRalphabeta/CD19-depleted stem cell transplant. These receptors originate from a male patient younger than 18 who had a stem cell transplant for acute lymphoblastic leukemia, so the T cells may come from the graft donor.

The genes are TRBV9 and TRBJ2-1; 7 nucleotides match TRBD2. CDR1 and CDR2 (germline): SGDLS, YYNGEE. This CDR3 is built from 17 residues. Unmatched junction bases numbered 12, after V lost 6 bases and J lost 0 bases. CDR3 nucleotides: TGTGCCAGCACACCTCGGGCTAGCGGCATCTCCTACAATGAGCAGTTCTTC. It specifies CASTPRASGISYNEQFF.

This clonotype was detected ten times or more. This chain connects TRBV13 to TRBJ2-1; D gene unclear. The V end lost 3 bases, the J end lost 8 bases, and 8 bases lay between the germline ends. CDR1 and CDR2 from the germline V gene are PRHDT and FYEKMQ (reference sequence). The CDR3 is 12 amino acids. CDR3 sequence: CASSFRVDEQFF. The CDR3 DNA is TGTGCCAGCAGCTTTCGGGTAGATGAGCAGTTCTTC.

V is TRBV5-1 and J is TRBJ2-7; no reliable D call. V shed 3 bases and J shed 0 bases, with 7 bases lying between them. The CDR3 is 13 residues long. Germline V lookup: CDR1 SGHRS, CDR2 YFSETQ. The CDR3 spells CASSYDISYEQYF. Here the CDR3 DNA reads TGCGCCAGCAGCTACGACATCTCCTACGAGCAGTACTTC.

This clonotype showed up just once. The chain links TRBV20-1 to TRBJ2-3, with D perhaps matching TRBD2 (5 bases). With 0 bases removed from V and 0 bases from J, the gap between germline ends came to 22 bases. The CDR3 is 19 residues long. CDR1 and CDR2 (germline): DFQATT, SNEGSKA (reference sequence). CDR3 amino acids: CSARDWRTVGFISTDTQYF. The CDR3 DNA sequence: TGCAGTGCTAGAGATTGGAGGACGGTTGGGTTCATTAGCACAGATACGCAGTATTTT.

The chain has TRBV24-1 and TRBJ2-1; 13 bases are a match to TRBD2. Germline CDR1 and CDR2: KGHDR and SFDVKD. The CDR3 loop spans 16 amino acids. Trimming took 8 bases from V and 6 from J; bases not matched to a gene: 9. CDR3 coding DNA: TGTGCCACCATGAGAACGGGACTAGCGGGGAGCAATGAGCAGTTCTTC. It yields the protein CATMRTGLAGSNEQFF.

The V gene is TRBV4-2, the J gene TRBJ1-6; D call uncertain. CDR3 length: 13 amino acids. Germline V CDR1 and CDR2: LGHNA, YNFKEQ. V lost 0 bases, J lost 15 bases, and 12 bases lay in between. The CDR3 region is CASSQEPSALLHF. CDR3 in DNA: TGTGCCAGCAGCCAAGAACCCAGCGCCCTCCTCCACTTT.

V and J are TRBV7-9 and TRBJ2-7, with 12 bases fitting TRBD1. V was pared by 5 bases and J by 4 bases, with 6 bases of the junction left unmatched. Germline V gene sequence: CDR1 SEHNR, CDR2 FQNEAQ (reference sequence). This CDR3 is 15 amino acids long. For the CDR3, the DNA is TGTGCCAGCAGCCGGGACAGGGGGCGATCGTACGAGCAGTACTTC. Protein sequence: CASSRDRGRSYEQYF.

This sequence joins TRBV3-1 and TRBJ1-4; TRBD1 aligns across 10 bases. This CDR3 comprises 12 residues. The trim removed 3 bases at V and 14 bases at J, leaving 3 bases unmatched. CDR1 is LGHDT and CDR2 is YNNKEL in the germline V gene (reference sequence). The CDR3 DNA reads as TGTGCCAGCAGCCAGGAGGACAGGGGGCTGTTTTTT. Translated: CASSQEDRGLFF.

Many counts were recorded for this clonotype. The CDR3 DNA sequence: TGTGCCAGCAGCGAGCGGATTCGACATGAGCAGTTCTTC. Translation gives CASSERIRHEQFF. The chain couples TRBV6-2 or TRBV6-3 to TRBJ2-1, with TRBD2 as a possible D gene (5 bases). In germline, CDR1 is MNHEY, CDR2 SVGEGT. Deletions cut 6 bases from V and 8 bases from J, with 14 bases between. This CDR3 has 13 residues.

The chain recombines TRBV7-6 with TRBJ2-5; D might be TRBD2 (5 bases). Germline lookup yields CDR1 SGHVS and CDR2 FNYEAQ. The CDR3 runs 14 residues. V was clipped by 2 bases and J by 2 bases, with 9 bases between them. CDR3 in amino acids: CASSLQSGQETQYF. The CDR3 DNA follows: TGTGCCAGCAGCTTACAAAGCGGTCAAGAGACCCAGTACTTC.

J is TRBJ1-4 and V is TRBV12-3 or TRBV12-4; D is unresolved. Trimming stripped 3 bases from V and 1 base from J, with 6 bases between. This CDR3 has 14 residues. CDR3 residues: CASSFGETNEKLFF. The CDR3 nucleotides are TGTGCCAGCAGTTTCGGGGAAACTAATGAAAAACTGTTTTTT.

The chain has TRBV25-1 and TRBJ2-3; D is possibly TRBD1 (5 bases). Trimming took off 6 bases at V and 1 base at J, with 14 bases between the two ends. Germline CDR1 is MGHDK and CDR2 is SYGVNS. CDR3 length equals 15 residues. Written as DNA, the CDR3 is TGTGCCAGCAGCCCCAGGGTAAGGGGCACAGATACGCAGTATTTT. Amino acid sequence: CASSPRVRGTDTQYF.

The sample holds a few counts of this clonotype. V usage is TRBV5-6 and J usage is TRBJ2-7; 10 bases match TRBD1. V trimming: 3 bases; J trimming: 2 bases; junction bases outside the gene matches: 17. The CDR3 extends over 19 amino acids. CDR1 is SGHDT, CDR2 YYEEEE, per germline. CDR3 sequence: CASSYWTGTGDYPTYEQYF. As DNA, the CDR3 is TGTGCCAGCAGCTACTGGACCGGGACAGGGGATTATCCCACCTACGAGCAGTACTTC.

This clonotype was seen a few times. The chain couples TRBV5-1 to TRBJ2-3; 8 bases agree with TRBD2. The CDR3 runs to 16 residues. Germline V gene sequence: CDR1 SGHRS, CDR2 YFSETQ. V lost 0 bases, J lost 8 bases, and 11 bases stayed unmatched. CDR3 sequence: CASSLASGSRGGTQYF. The CDR3 region has the DNA TGCGCCAGCAGCTTGGCCAGCGGGAGTAGGGGTGGTACGCAGTATTTT.

The rearrangement uses TRBV27 and TRBJ2-7; D remains ambiguous. The V end was cut by 9 bases, the J end by 2 bases, with 14 bases between. Germline V gene sequence: CDR1 MNHEY, CDR2 SMNVEV (reference sequence). The CDR3 consists of 13 residues. The CDR3 DNA sequence: TGTGCCAGTGGACCCTCGGTTACCTACGAGCAGTACTTC. The encoded protein is CASGPSVTYEQYF.

J is TRBJ2-5 and V is TRBV10-3, with unresolved D. This CDR3 contains 13 residues. With 4 bases removed from V and 1 base from J, the gap between germline ends came to 7 bases. Germline values: CDR1 ENHRY, CDR2 SYGVKD. The CDR3 spells CAISGDFQETQYF. In nucleotides, the CDR3 is TGTGCCATCAGTGGAGACTTCCAAGAGACCCAGTACTTC.